This T cell receptor beta chain was found in a study of blood T cell repertoires in COVID-19. Study as a whole: PBMCs, B-cell-depleted T cells, or T cells were the source of the cDNA or gDNA that made up the material.

Per the germline V gene, CDR1 is SNHLY and CDR2 is FYNNEI. The CDR3 is 14 amino acids. V dropped 5 bases and J dropped 14; count of bases not matched to a gene: 9. Method: immunoSEQ multiplex PCR; TCRdb's copy keeps in-frame clones and lacks some. The sample has 70,000 to 95,000 clones; 75% to 90% are singletons. The receptor's source is a human donor with active COVID-19. The donor label of this sample is uncertain. This rearrangement joins TRBV2 to TRBJ1-4; 12 nucleotides agree with TRBD1. The sequenced sample consisted of peripheral blood. DNA of the CDR3: TGTGCCAGCAGTCGGGACAGGGGGCGCGAGTCTCTGTTTTTT. Its translation: CASSRDRGRESLFF.